These 30 T cell receptor beta chains were sequenced from one sample in a study of shared clonotypes between healthy human individuals. Only in-frame clones appear in the TCRdb table, and some are missing; sequencing was by immunoSEQ multiplex PCR. Of about 2.4 million clones in the sample, 93% are singletons; the top ten hold roughly 0.36%. The sample comprised naive CD4+ T cells from PBMCs. Subset indicated: CD45RA+ positively selected. These TCRs come from a man between 18 and 35 years old in good health. Some clones in this sample may be carry-over from other donors' samples.

This chain uses TRBV5-1 with TRBJ2-1, with a possible D match to TRBD1 (5 bases). V was clipped by 4 bases and J by 0 bases, with 5 bases between them. The CDR3 is 13 residues long. In germline, CDR1 is SGHRS, CDR2 YFSETQ. CDR3 in DNA: TGCGCCAGCAGCGGGGCCTCCTACAATGAGCAGTTCTTC. As protein: CASSGASYNEQFF.

The chain has TRBV6-6 and TRBJ2-2, with 8 bases that match TRBD2. CDR3 length equals 15 residues. Trimming took 7 bases from V and 6 from J; bases not matched to a gene: 10. Germline assignment: CDR1 MNHNY and CDR2 SVGAGI (reference sequence). DNA of the CDR3: TGTGCCAGCACTCCCGGGACTAGTATCTCCGGGGAGCTGTTTTTT. Its translation: CASTPGTSISGELFF.

The chain uses TRBV13 and TRBJ2-3, with 13 positions matching TRBD2. This CDR3 is built from 16 residues. The V segment lost 5 bases and the J segment 4 bases; nucleotides outside the gene matches: 6. Germline lookup yields CDR1 PRHDT and CDR2 FYEKMQ (reference sequence). In nucleotides, the CDR3 is TGTGCCAGCAGCCCGAGACTAGCGGGAGGATCAGATACGCAGTATTTT. Protein: CASSPRLAGGSDTQYF.

This chain connects TRBV28 to TRBJ2-1, with TRBD2 identical over 8 bases. V gave up 7 bases and J gave up 6 bases; unmatched junction bases: 8. The CDR3 spans 14 residues. The germline gives CDR1 MDHEN, CDR2 SYDVKM. CDR3 region: CASITSGPGNEQFF. The CDR3 region has the DNA TGTGCCAGCATCACTAGCGGCCCTGGCAATGAGCAGTTCTTC.

The V gene is TRBV4-3, the J gene TRBJ1-1; a weak D match, TRBD1 (6 bases). The length of the CDR3 is 14 residues. V lost 0 bases, J lost 10 bases, and 15 bases lay in between. Germline CDR1 is LGHNA and CDR2 is YSLEER. The CDR3 DNA sequence: TGCGCCAGCAGCCAAGATATACAGGGCCGGGCAGCTTTCTTT. Protein: CASSQDIQGRAAFF.

This chain uses TRBV6-6 with TRBJ1-1, with D perhaps matching TRBD1 (5 bases). The germline V gene has CDR1 MNHNY and CDR2 SVGAGI (reference sequence). The CDR3 is made up of 14 amino acids. V gave up 2 bases and J gave up 3 bases, with 10 bases separating them. The CDR3, as DNA: TGTGCCAGCAGTTACGGGGGGTGGGACACTGAAGCTTTCTTT. This codes for CASSYGGWDTEAFF.

Only one count was recorded for this clone. The chain joins TRBV11-2 to TRBJ2-3; TRBD2 might be the D (6 bases). V lost 1 base and J lost 0, with 14 bases in between. The length of the CDR3 is 17 residues. Germline loops: CDR1 SGHAT, CDR2 FQNNGV. The CDR3 here is CASSLVLARKSTDTQYF. CDR3 bases: TGTGCCAGCAGCTTAGTCCTAGCGAGGAAAAGCACAGATACGCAGTATTTT. Full variable domain (remainder filled in from reference TRBV11-2 and TRBJ2-3): EAGVAQSPRYKIIEKRQSVAFWCNPISGHATLYWYQQILGQGPKLLIQFQNNGVVDDSQLPKDRFSAERLKGVDSTLKIQPAKLEDSAVYLCASSLVLARKSTDTQYFGPGTRLTVL.

The CDR3 DNA reads TGTGCCAGCAAAAAGGAGGGTTACACCGGGGAGCTGTTTTTT. Translating it yields CASKKEGYTGELFF. The genes are TRBV28 and TRBJ2-2, with D maybe TRBD2 (6 bases). Trimming left V 7 bases short and J 3 bases short, with 12 bases between. The CDR3 loop spans 14 amino acids. Germline CDR1 reads MDHEN; CDR2 reads SYDVKM.

This sequence joins TRBV7-9 and TRBJ1-5; 10 bases align to TRBD1. With 2 bases clipped from V and 5 bases from J, the junction kept 9 bases outside the gene matches. Germline V gene lookup returns CDR1 SEHNR and CDR2 FQNEAQ (reference sequence). CDR3 length equals 17 residues. The CDR3 protein is CASSLTKTGQGDQPQHF. Here the CDR3 DNA reads TGTGCCAGCAGCTTAACTAAAACCGGACAGGGGGATCAGCCCCAGCATTTT.

V usage is TRBV5-8 and J usage is TRBJ2-1; 13 positions agree with TRBD2. Losses at the gene ends were 4 bases for V and 4 bases for J; bases not matched to a gene: 2. Germline assignment: CDR1 SGHTS and CDR2 YDEGEE. The CDR3 has 15 residues. The CDR3 DNA follows: TGTGCCAGCAGCCGGGGACTAGCGGGATACAATGAGCAGTTCTTC. It codes for CASSRGLAGYNEQFF.

The table lists this clone with a count of one. V gene TRBV10-2 combines with J gene TRBJ1-5; 7 bases match TRBD1. Trimming took 5 bases from V and 5 from J; bases not matched to a gene: 6. The CDR3 is made up of 14 amino acids. The V gene's germline CDR1 is WSHSY and CDR2 SAAADI. CDR3 coding DNA: TGCGCCAGCAGTCCGACAGGGAGCGATCAGCCCCAGCATTTT. Translating gives CASSPTGSDQPQHF.

V usage is TRBV28 and J usage is TRBJ2-1, with no clear D. V was trimmed by 1 base and J by 2 bases, leaving 6 bases between them. CDR1 MDHEN and CDR2 SYDVKM come from the germline V gene. This CDR3 has 14 amino acids. CDR3 region: CASSLYPAYNEQFF. CDR3 bases: TGTGCCAGCAGTTTATACCCGGCCTACAATGAGCAGTTCTTC.

V and J are TRBV28 and TRBJ1-1, with D possibly matching TRBD1 (5 bases). The CDR3 consists of 16 residues. CDR1 and CDR2 from the germline V gene are MDHEN and SYDVKM. V gave up 8 bases and J gave up 5 bases, with 24 bases separating them. CDR3 sequence reads: CASPKEGAVGGTEAFF. CDR3 nucleotide sequence: TGTGCCAGCCCAAAGGAAGGGGCGGTCGGAGGGACTGAAGCTTTCTTT. Drawing the rest from reference TRBV28 and TRBJ1-1, the complete variable domain is DVKVTQSSRYLVKRTGEKVFLECVQDMDHENMFWYRQDPGLGLRLIYFSYDVKMKEKGDIPEGYSVSREKKERFSLILESASTNQTSMYLCASPKEGAVGGTEAFFGQGTRLTVV.

J is TRBJ2-7 and V is TRBV4-2; 11 bases are shared with TRBD2. The germline gives CDR1 LGHNA, CDR2 YNFKEQ. The CDR3 totals 16 residues. Germline trimming cut 4 bases from V and 3 bases from J; bases unmatched to any gene: 8. CDR3 residues: CASSRAPGLAVYEQYF. The CDR3 DNA is TGTGCCAGCAGCCGGGCCCCGGGACTAGCGGTCTACGAGCAGTACTTC.

The J gene is TRBJ2-1, the V gene TRBV19; D tentatively reads TRBD1 or TRBD2 (5 bases each). Germline CDR1 reads LNHDA; CDR2 reads SQIVND (reference sequence). Trimming took 1 base from V and 5 from J, leaving 15 bases between them. There are 16 residues in the CDR3. DNA for the CDR3: TGTGCCAGTAGTATAGTTGAAGCTGGGGGAAACAATGAGCAGTTCTTC. Its translation is CASSIVEAGGNNEQFF.

The gene calls are TRBV5-1 and TRBJ2-5, with 9 bases lining up with TRBD2. The germline V gene encodes CDR1 SGHRS and CDR2 YFSETQ. With 1 base clipped from V and 5 bases from J, the junction kept 9 bases outside the gene matches. The CDR3 runs 16 residues. CDR3 in DNA: TGCGCCAGCAGCTTGCTCGGGGGCGGGAGGGAGGAGACCCAGTACTTC. Translated: CASSLLGGGREETQYF.

This sequence joins TRBV5-1 and TRBJ1-5, with a tentative D call TRBD1 (5 bases). In germline, CDR1 is SGHRS, CDR2 YFSETQ. V shed 0 bases and J shed 8 bases, with 9 bases lying between them. CDR3 length: 13 amino acids. The CDR3 DNA is TGCGCCAGCAGCTTGGCAGGGCTAAAGCCCCAGCATTTT. Amino acids: CASSLAGLKPQHF.

The CDR3 reads CASSGGYSYNEQFF. The CDR3, as DNA: TGTGCCAGCAGTGGGGGATACAGTTACAATGAGCAGTTCTTC. The chain uses TRBV2 and TRBJ2-1; no reliable D call. Trimming removed 4 bases from V and 4 bases from J, with 11 bases in between. Germline CDR1 and CDR2: SNHLY and FYNNEI. This CDR3 contains 14 residues.

As to this clone: The same CDR3 also results from other DNA sequences found in this sample. This chain links TRBV7-3 with TRBJ1-1, with D possibly being TRBD1 (6 bases). CDR1 is SGHTA and CDR2 is FQGTGA in the germline V gene. V was clipped by 2 bases and J by 4 bases, with 8 bases between them. This CDR3 is 13 amino acids long. The CDR3, as DNA: TGTGCCAGCAGCTTATTGACAGGCACTGAAGCTTTCTTT. It yields the protein CASSLLTGTEAFF.

The CDR3 protein is CASSPPGRKLSGANVLTF. The CDR3 nucleotides read TGTGCCAGCAGCCCTCCGGGACGGAAACTTTCTGGGGCCAACGTCCTGACTTTC. V gene TRBV5-6 combines with J gene TRBJ2-6, with D perhaps being TRBD1 or TRBD2 (5 bases each). Germline-derived CDR1 and CDR2 are SGHDT and YYEEEE. V was shortened by 4 bases and J by 1 base, with 18 bases between the two germline ends. CDR3 length: 18 residues.

A remark on this clone: Other DNA sequences in this sample translate to the same CDR3. V gene TRBV28 combines with J gene TRBJ2-1; 10 nucleotides agree with TRBD1. This CDR3 has 15 amino acids. Trimming took 2 bases from V and 6 from J; bases not matched to a gene: 4. The germline CDR1 and CDR2 sequences are MDHEN and SYDVKM. The CDR3 loop reads CASSLPGTGVNEQFF. CDR3 bases: TGTGCCAGCAGTTTACCCGGGACAGGGGTCAATGAGCAGTTCTTC.

The chain combines TRBV10-3 with TRBJ1-1; D gene uncertain. Trimming removed 3 bases at V and 5 bases at J, with 10 bases between. The germline gives CDR1 ENHRY, CDR2 SYGVKD. The CDR3 has 13 amino acids. The CDR3 sequence is CAISDEGWTEAFF. The CDR3, as DNA: TGTGCCATCAGTGACGAAGGGTGGACTGAAGCTTTCTTT.

The CDR3 protein is CASRTQAPGGLETQYF. CDR3 nucleotide sequence: TGTGCCAGCAGAACCCAGGCCCCAGGGGGCTTGGAGACCCAGTACTTC. This chain joins TRBV28 and TRBJ2-5; 8 bases map to TRBD1. The V gene's germline CDR1 is MDHEN and CDR2 SYDVKM. The CDR3 runs 16 residues. With 6 bases clipped from V and 5 bases from J, the junction kept 14 bases outside the gene matches.

The V gene is TRBV6-1, the J gene TRBJ2-1; the D is unclear. Trimming removed 0 bases at V and 6 bases at J, with 9 bases between. This CDR3 is built from 14 residues. From germline, CDR1 is MNHNS and CDR2 SASEGT. The CDR3 nucleotides read TGTGCCAGCAGTGAAGCGCTTCACCTCAATGAGCAGTTCTTC. Translating it yields CASSEALHLNEQFF.

The CDR3 DNA is TGTGCCAACAGACAGGGAACAGATACGCAGTATTTT. Protein: CANRQGTDTQYF. The chain carries TRBV6-1 and TRBJ2-3; TRBD1 agrees at 7 bases. After removal of 10 bases from V and 3 bases from J, the junction contained 4 bases not matched to a gene. Germline V gene sequence: CDR1 MNHNS, CDR2 SASEGT. The CDR3 has 12 residues.

As regards this clone: The same CDR3 also results from other DNA sequences found in this sample. This chain links TRBV5-1 with TRBJ2-5; D gene unclear. The germline V gene has CDR1 SGHRS and CDR2 YFSETQ. The CDR3 has 13 residues. Trimming removed 0 bases from V and 3 bases from J, with 6 bases in between. The DNA for the CDR3 is TGCGCCAGCAGCTTGGGGGCGGAAGAGACCCAGTACTTC. Translated: CASSLGAEETQYF.

The gene calls are TRBV6-6 and TRBJ2-7; TRBD2 might be the D (6 bases). The CDR3 has 15 residues. Trimming took off 0 bases at V and 0 bases at J, with 9 bases between the two ends. From germline, CDR1 is MNHNY and CDR2 SVGAGI (reference sequence). CDR3 DNA sequence: TGTGCCAGCAGTTACTCTGCTAGCGTCTCCTACGAGCAGTACTTC. Residues: CASSYSASVSYEQYF.

The genes are TRBV6-1 and TRBJ1-1; D remains ambiguous. The CDR3 contains 13 residues. V shed 3 bases and J shed 3 bases, with 8 bases lying between them. Germline V CDR1 and CDR2: MNHNS, SASEGT. CDR3 in DNA: TGTGCCAGCAGTGATAGGGATTACACTGAAGCTTTCTTT. Its protein is CASSDRDYTEAFF.

J is TRBJ2-7 and V is TRBV6-5, with 7 positions matching TRBD2. This CDR3 has 16 residues. The ends lost 2 bases at V and 2 bases at J; junction bases unmatched: 9. Germline V gene sequence: CDR1 MNHEY, CDR2 SVGAGI. CDR3 bases: TGTGCCAGCAGTTACCAAACTAGCGTTGGGGCCTACGAGCAGTACTTC. Its protein is CASSYQTSVGAYEQYF.

This sequence joins TRBV9 and TRBJ2-3, with D possibly matching TRBD1 (5 bases). The germline V gene has CDR1 SGDLS and CDR2 YYNGEE. With 4 bases removed from V and 1 base from J, the gap between germline ends came to 13 bases. This CDR3 is built from 15 residues. The CDR3 region has the DNA TGTGCCAGCAGCAAAAGGGGCGGCCGCACAGATACGCAGTATTTT. Translation: CASSKRGGRTDTQYF.